The source of this TCR beta chain is a study of beta chain features in type 1 diabetes. Expressed TCRB transcripts were sequenced after all isolated RNA was converted to cDNA. Sequencing used immunoSEQ multiplex PCR; TCRdb keeps in-frame clones, though not all of them. Of roughly 350,000 clones listed, 11% are singletons. The specimen sequenced was naive CD4+ T cells from blood. The receptor comes from a woman in her twenties or thirties in good health.

The CDR3 sequence is CASSLPIAGELFF. CDR3 bases: TGTGCCAGCAGCTTGCCTATTGCCGGGGAGCTGTTTTTT. This sequence joins TRBV5-4 and TRBJ2-2; D unresolved. The germline CDR1 and CDR2 sequences are SGHNT and YYREEE (reference sequence). V was clipped by 1 base and J by 6 bases, with 7 bases between them. The CDR3 length is 13 residues.